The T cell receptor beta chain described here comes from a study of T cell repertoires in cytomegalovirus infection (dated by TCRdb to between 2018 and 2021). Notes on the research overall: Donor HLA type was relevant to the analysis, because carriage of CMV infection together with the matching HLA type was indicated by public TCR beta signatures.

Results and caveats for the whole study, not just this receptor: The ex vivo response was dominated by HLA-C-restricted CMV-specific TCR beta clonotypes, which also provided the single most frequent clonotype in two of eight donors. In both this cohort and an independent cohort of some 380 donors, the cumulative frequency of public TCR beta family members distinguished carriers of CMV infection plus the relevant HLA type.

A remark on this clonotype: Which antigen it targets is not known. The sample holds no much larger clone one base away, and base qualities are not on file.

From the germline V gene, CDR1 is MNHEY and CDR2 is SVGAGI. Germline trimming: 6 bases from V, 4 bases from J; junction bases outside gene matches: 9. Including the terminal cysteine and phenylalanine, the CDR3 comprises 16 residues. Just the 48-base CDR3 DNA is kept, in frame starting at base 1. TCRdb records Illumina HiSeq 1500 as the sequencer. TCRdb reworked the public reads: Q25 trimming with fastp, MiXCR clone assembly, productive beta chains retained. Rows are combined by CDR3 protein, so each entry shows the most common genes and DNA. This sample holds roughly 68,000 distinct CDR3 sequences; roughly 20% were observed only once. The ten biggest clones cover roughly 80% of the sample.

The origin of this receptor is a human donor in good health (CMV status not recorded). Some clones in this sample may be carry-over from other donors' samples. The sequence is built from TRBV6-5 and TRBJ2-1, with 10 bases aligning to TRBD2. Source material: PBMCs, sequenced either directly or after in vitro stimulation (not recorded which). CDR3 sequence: CASRTQREGPYNEQFF. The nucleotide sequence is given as TGTGCCAGCAGAACGCAGCGGGAGGGCCCTTACAATGAGCAGTTCTTC.